This T cell receptor beta chain was identified during a study of CD8 T cells in ankylosing spondylitis. Findings and caveats of the study: Disease-linked clones bore a CD8+ phenotype and were relatively rare in peripheral blood.

The sample holds many counts of this clonotype. Its target is unknown. The CDR3 extends over 16 amino acids. The germline V gene encodes CDR1 MNHNS and CDR2 SASEGT. With 8 bases removed from V and 0 bases from J, the gap between germline ends came to 17 bases. TCRdb independently ran MiXCR on the 5' RACE reads; one entry per CDR3 protein. The sample contains a few hundred thousand distinct CDR3 sequences, more than 20% of which appear only once. The source material was blood, either unsorted or a sorted T cell fraction (not recorded which). The V call is TRBV6-1, the J call TRBJ1-5; D perhaps matches TRBD1 (6 bases). The receptor was derived from a male donor with ankylosing spondylitis or in good health (not recorded which). The DNA for the CDR3 is TGTGCCAGCCAAGAGATTAGGGGGTTTAGCAATCAGCCCCAGCATTTT. Encoded protein: CASQEIRGFSNQPQHF.